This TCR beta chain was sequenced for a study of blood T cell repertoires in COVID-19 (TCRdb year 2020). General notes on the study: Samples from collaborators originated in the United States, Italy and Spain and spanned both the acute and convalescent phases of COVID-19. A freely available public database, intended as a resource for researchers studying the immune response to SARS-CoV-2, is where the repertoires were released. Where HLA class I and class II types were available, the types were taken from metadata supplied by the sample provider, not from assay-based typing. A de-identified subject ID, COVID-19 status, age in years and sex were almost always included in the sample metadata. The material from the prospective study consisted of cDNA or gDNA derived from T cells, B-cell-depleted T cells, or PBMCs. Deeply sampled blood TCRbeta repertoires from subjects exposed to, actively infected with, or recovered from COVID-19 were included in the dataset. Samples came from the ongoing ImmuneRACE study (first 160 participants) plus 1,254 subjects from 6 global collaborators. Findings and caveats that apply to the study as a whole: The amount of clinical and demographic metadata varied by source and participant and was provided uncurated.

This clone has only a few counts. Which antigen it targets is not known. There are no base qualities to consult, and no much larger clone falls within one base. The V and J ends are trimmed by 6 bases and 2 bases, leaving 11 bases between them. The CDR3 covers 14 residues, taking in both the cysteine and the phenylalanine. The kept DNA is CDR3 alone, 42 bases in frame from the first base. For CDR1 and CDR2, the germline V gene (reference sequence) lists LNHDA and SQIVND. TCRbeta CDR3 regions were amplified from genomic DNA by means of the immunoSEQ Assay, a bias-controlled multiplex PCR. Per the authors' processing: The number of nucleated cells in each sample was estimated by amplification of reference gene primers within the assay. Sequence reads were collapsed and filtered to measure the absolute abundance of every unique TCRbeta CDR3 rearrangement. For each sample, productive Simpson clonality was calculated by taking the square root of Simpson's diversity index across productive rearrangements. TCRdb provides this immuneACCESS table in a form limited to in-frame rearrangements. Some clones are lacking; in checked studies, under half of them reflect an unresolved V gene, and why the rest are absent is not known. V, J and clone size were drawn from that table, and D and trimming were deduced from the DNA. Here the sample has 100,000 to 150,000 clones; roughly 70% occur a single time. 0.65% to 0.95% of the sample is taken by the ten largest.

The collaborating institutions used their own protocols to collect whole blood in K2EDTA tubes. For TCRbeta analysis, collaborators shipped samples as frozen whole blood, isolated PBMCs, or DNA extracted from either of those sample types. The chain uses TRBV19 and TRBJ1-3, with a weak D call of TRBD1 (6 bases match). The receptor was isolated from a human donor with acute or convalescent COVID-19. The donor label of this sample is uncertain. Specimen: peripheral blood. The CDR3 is CASSPGGPGNTIYF. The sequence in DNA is TGTGCCAGTAGCCCCGGGGGGCCTGGAAACACCATATATTTT.